This T cell receptor (beta chain) was profiled in a study of T-cell reconstitution after alpha-beta-depleted transplantation in children. Study-wide findings and caveats: Some patients showed high day-60 TCRbeta diversity, which derived from surviving recipient T cells and thymic progenitors. The main origin of T-cell counts and diversity one year after transplant was newly produced T cells. Where alpha-beta T cells came from about two months after transplant was reportedly several hundred expanded graft clones.

CDR3 length: 14 residues. The germline V gene encodes CDR1 KGHSH and CDR2 LQKENI. Trimming at V came to 4 bases and at J to 6 bases, leaving 7 bases not matched to a gene. As for this clonotype: Antigen specificity is unknown.

Preparation of the TCRbeta library used unique molecular identifiers. Each CDR3 protein gets one entry after TCRdb re-called the PCR reads with MiXCR. Seen here are about 980,000 distinct CDR3 sequences, about 30% observed once, and the top ten hold 28%. The clonotype originates from a boy in the first two years of life who had a stem cell transplant for SCID, so the T cells may come from the graft donor. The chain links TRBV18 to TRBJ1-1, with 8 bases that match TRBD1. Sequences were derived from PBMCs, mostly from graft donor cells, sampled 360 days after TCRalphabeta/CD19-depleted stem cell transplant. This CDR3 is CASSLLGRGPEAFF. The CDR3 bases are TGTGCCAGCTCACTCTTAGGCAGGGGGCCTGAAGCTTTCTTT.